The T cell receptor (beta chain) under discussion was sequenced for a study of T-cell memory formation after mild COVID-19. The CDR3 is 14 amino acids. Germline V lookup: CDR1 GTSNPN, CDR2 SVGIG (reference sequence). V shed 5 bases and J 6 bases; nucleotides not matched to a gene: 9. Constant-segment primers were used for 5'RACE, and the resulting TCR alpha and TCR beta cDNA libraries carried sample barcodes and UMIs. TCRdb passed the 5' RACE reads through MiXCR, listing each CDR3 protein once. The sample has around 470,000 distinct CDR3 sequences, 15% to 20% seen once. This sequence originates from an adult woman who had mild COVID-19 (a few samples of this study predate the infection). Cell type and time point are not known. The sequencing input was PBMCs or a T cell subset sorted from them (not recorded which). J is TRBJ1-5 and V is TRBV30; 8 bases are shared with TRBD1. CDR3 protein: CAWGKQGGPQPQHF. CDR3 DNA sequence: TGTGCCTGGGGTAAACAGGGGGGCCCTCAGCCCCAGCATTTT.